These 23 T cell receptor beta chains were sequenced from one sample in a study of identifying expanded T cells in peripheral blood. The table came from immunoSEQ multiplex PCR; TCRdb's copy has only in-frame clones and leaves some out. Among 90,000 to 95,000 clones listed, nearly 90% were seen once. Sequencing was carried out using blood. These receptors originate from a person aged 18 to 70 in good health.

The J gene is TRBJ1-1, the V gene TRBV10-1; no definite D call. The CDR3 spans 14 residues. V was cut by 7 bases and J by 4 bases, with 16 bases left in between. Germline lookup yields CDR1 WNHNN and CDR2 SYGVQD (reference sequence). CDR3 amino acids: CASTKDLGGTEAFF. The CDR3 DNA sequence: TGCGCCAGCACCAAGGACTTGGGAGGCACTGAAGCTTTCTTT.

V usage is TRBV4-2 and J usage is TRBJ2-1, with 15 bases aligning to TRBD2. CDR1 and CDR2 from the germline V gene are LGHNA and YNFKEQ. This CDR3 spans 16 amino acids. V trimming: 3 bases; J trimming: 7 bases; junction bases outside the gene matches: 4. The CDR3 here is CASSHGLAGGQNEQFF. CDR3 coding DNA: TGTGCCAGCAGCCACGGACTAGCGGGGGGGCAGAATGAGCAGTTCTTC.

This chain uses TRBV4-3 with TRBJ2-1, with 10 nucleotides matching TRBD2. Per germline, CDR1 LGHNA and CDR2 YSLEER. V shed 2 bases and J 4 bases; nucleotides not matched to a gene: 2. The CDR3 is 15 residues long. The CDR3 protein is CASSQRTSGYNEQFF. In DNA, the CDR3 is TGCGCCAGCAGCCAACGGACTAGCGGATACAATGAGCAGTTCTTC.

The chain joins TRBV5-6 to TRBJ2-2; D gene unclear. The V gene's germline CDR1 is SGHDT and CDR2 YYEEEE. The CDR3 sequence is 15 residues long. V was clipped by 4 bases and J by 2 bases, with 12 bases between them. The DNA for the CDR3 is TGTGCCAGCAGCAAAGGACGGGTTAACACCGGGGAGCTGTTTTTT. Protein sequence: CASSKGRVNTGELFF.

V usage is TRBV27 and J usage is TRBJ2-7, with D tentatively TRBD2 (7 bases). Germline CDR1 and CDR2: MNHEY and SMNVEV (reference sequence). The CDR3 covers 15 residues. Trimming took off 5 bases at V and 0 bases at J, with 14 bases between the two ends. The CDR3 spells CASSPRGALSYEQYF. The CDR3 nucleotides read TGTGCCAGCAGTCCCCGGGGGGCCCTCTCCTACGAGCAGTACTTC.

V gene TRBV7-6 combines with J gene TRBJ2-5, with D possibly matching TRBD2 (6 bases). Germline V gene sequence: CDR1 SGHVS, CDR2 FNYEAQ. V was shortened by 2 bases and J by 0 bases, with 16 bases between the two germline ends. CDR3 length: 17 residues. Here the CDR3 reads CASSLSRGDGYQETQYF. Written as DNA, the CDR3 is TGTGCCAGCAGCTTAAGTCGCGGGGACGGGTACCAAGAGACCCAGTACTTC.

The rearrangement joins TRBV19 to TRBJ2-2; D is unresolved. The CDR3 runs to 15 residues. V was shortened by 1 base and J by 5 bases, with 11 bases between the two germline ends. Per germline, CDR1 LNHDA and CDR2 SQIVND (reference sequence). The CDR3 loop reads CASSIVGRKTGELFF. The DNA for the CDR3 is TGTGCCAGTAGTATAGTCGGCAGAAAGACCGGGGAGCTGTTTTTT.

This clone was seen just once. V is TRBV29-1 and J is TRBJ2-1, with D possibly being TRBD1 (5 bases). This CDR3 has 16 amino acids. V lost 3 bases and J lost 4, with 19 bases in between. The V gene's germline CDR1 is SQVTM and CDR2 ANQGSEA. CDR3 sequence (DNA): TGCAGCGTTGATGGTTACGGTGGAGACAGTTACAATGAGCAGTTCTTC. Its translation: CSVDGYGGDSYNEQFF.

For this clone: An end of the junction differs from the germline gene, which may be a read error. This rearrangement joins TRBV18 to TRBJ1-1; the D is unclear. Germline CDR1 reads KGHSH; CDR2 reads LQKENI. This CDR3 contains 13 residues. The DNA for the CDR3 is TGTGCCAGCTCCCCACGGGCGGACACTGAAGCTTTCTTT. Protein: CASSPRADTEAFF. The full variable domain, in which reference TRBV18 and TRBJ1-1 provide the parts outside the CDR3, is NAGVMQNPRHLVRRRGQEARLRCSPMKGHSHVYWYRQLPEEGLKFMVYLQKENIIDESGMPKERFSAEFPKEGPSILRIQQVVRGDSAAYFCASSPRADTEAFFGQGTRLTVV.

CDR3 coding DNA: TGTGCCAGCTCACCACCGACTTCGGGGGGCCCCCAGCCCCAGCATTTT. This gives the protein CASSPPTSGGPQPQHF. V gene TRBV18 combines with J gene TRBJ1-5, with D possibly matching TRBD1 (6 bases). V lost 0 bases and J 7 bases, leaving 16 bases between the germline ends. CDR1 KGHSH and CDR2 LQKENI come from the germline V gene. The CDR3 loop spans 16 amino acids.

V usage is TRBV30 and J usage is TRBJ1-5; 8 bases match TRBD1. V lost 0 bases to trimming and J lost 7 bases; unmatched junction nucleotides: 8. The CDR3 totals 15 residues. Germline V gene lookup returns CDR1 GTSNPN and CDR2 SVGIG (reference sequence). The CDR3 sequence: CAWSVLTGVGQPQHF. The DNA of the CDR3 is TGTGCCTGGAGTGTACTGACAGGGGTTGGACAGCCCCAGCATTTT.

The chain joins TRBV6-4 to TRBJ1-3; D remains unclear. The CDR3 runs 14 residues. CDR1 and CDR2 from the germline V gene are MRHNA and SNTAGT. V was trimmed by 5 bases and J by 0 bases, leaving 8 bases between them. The CDR3 is CASSKRVSGNTIYF. The CDR3 bases are TGTGCCAGCAGTAAAAGGGTCTCTGGAAACACCATATATTTT.

The chain employs TRBV5-1 and TRBJ2-7; the D gene is possibly TRBD1 (6 bases). V was cut by 1 base and J by 4 bases, with 9 bases left in between. The germline V gene has CDR1 SGHRS and CDR2 YFSETQ. CDR3 length: 13 amino acids. CDR3 sequence reads: CASSLKQGYEQYF. The CDR3, as DNA: TGCGCCAGCAGCTTGAAACAGGGTTACGAGCAGTACTTC.

Written as DNA, the CDR3 is TGTGCCAGCAGCTGGACGGGGTCCTACGAGCAGTACTTC. Its translation is CASSWTGSYEQYF. This chain links TRBV5-6 with TRBJ2-7; possibly TRBD2 for D (5 bases). V lost 3 bases to trimming and J lost 1 base, with 8 bases between them. Germline loops: CDR1 SGHDT, CDR2 YYEEEE. The CDR3 loop spans 13 amino acids.

V gene TRBV6-6 combines with J gene TRBJ2-1, with TRBD2 identical over 8 bases. The V gene end was trimmed by 8 bases and the J gene end by 9 bases; junction bases not matched to a gene: 12. The CDR3 covers 14 residues. Germline assignment: CDR1 MNHNY and CDR2 SVGAGI (reference sequence). As DNA, the CDR3 is TGTGCCAGCCGAGCGGGACTAGTATTTACTGAGCAGTTCTTC. Its protein is CASRAGLVFTEQFF.

This chain links TRBV7-9 with TRBJ1-2; D not resolved. Germline CDR1 and CDR2: SEHNR and FQNEAQ (reference sequence). This CDR3 has 11 amino acids. V dropped 5 bases and J dropped 5 bases, with 6 bases sitting between them. The CDR3 DNA sequence: TGTGCCAGCAGCCTCAATTATGGCTACACCTTC. Translation: CASSLNYGYTF.

CDR3 protein: CASSELIPGQGNYEQYF. CDR3 nucleotide sequence: TGTGCCAGCAGTGAACTTATTCCCGGACAGGGGAACTACGAGCAGTACTTC. The rearrangement uses TRBV25-1 and TRBJ2-7; 9 nucleotides match TRBD1. The CDR3 is made up of 17 amino acids. V trimming: 2 bases; J trimming: 3 bases; junction bases outside the gene matches: 11. The germline gives CDR1 MGHDK, CDR2 SYGVNS.

V and J are TRBV6-5 and TRBJ2-2, with D maybe TRBD1 (6 bases). Trimming pared 6 bases from V and 4 bases from J, leaving 12 bases between. The CDR3 sequence is 14 residues long. CDR1 is MNHEY, CDR2 SVGAGI, per germline. DNA for the CDR3: TGTGCCAGCAGAGAAACAGGGTTCACCGGGGAGCTGTTTTTT. As protein: CASRETGFTGELFF.

The genes are TRBV30 and TRBJ1-1; 7 nucleotides align to TRBD1. CDR1 GTSNPN and CDR2 SVGIG come from the germline V gene (reference sequence). The ends lost 3 bases at V and 8 bases at J; junction bases unmatched: 9. The CDR3 consists of 13 residues. The CDR3 loop is CAWRPQGDLEAFF. The CDR3 DNA follows: TGTGCCTGGAGGCCCCAGGGGGATTTGGAAGCTTTCTTT.

J is TRBJ1-5 and V is TRBV7-9; D might be TRBD1 (6 bases). Looked up from germline, CDR1 is SEHNR and CDR2 is FQNEAQ (reference sequence). The CDR3 runs to 13 residues. Trimming took 5 bases from V and 5 from J, leaving 10 bases between them. The CDR3 here is CASSREGDQPQHF. In DNA, the CDR3 is TGTGCCAGCAGCAGGGAGGGGGATCAGCCCCAGCATTTT.

V and J are TRBV7-8 and TRBJ1-1; D gene unclear. This CDR3 region has 15 residues. CDR1 is SGHVS and CDR2 is FQNEAQ in the germline V gene. The V gene lost 5 bases and the J gene lost 4 bases, with 17 bases spanning the gap. CDR3 protein: CASSPEAIMSTEAFF. The CDR3, as DNA: TGTGCCAGCAGCCCAGAAGCCATTATGAGCACTGAAGCTTTCTTT.

The gene calls are TRBV14 and TRBJ2-5; 7 bases align to TRBD1. V shed 1 base and J 2 bases; nucleotides not matched to a gene: 4. The CDR3 covers 15 residues. The germline V gene encodes CDR1 SGHDN and CDR2 FVKESK. For the CDR3, the DNA is TGTGCCAGCAGCCAAGGACAGGGATGGCAAGAGACCCAGTACTTC. It is translated as CASSQGQGWQETQYF. The full variable domain, completed using reference TRBV14 and TRBJ2-5, is EAGVTQFPSHSVIEKGQTVTLRCDPISGHDNLYWYRRVMGKEIKFLLHFVKESKQDESGMPNNRFLAERTGGTYSTLKVQPAELEDSGVYFCASSQGQGWQETQYFGPGTRLLVL.

The chain joins TRBV7-6 to TRBJ1-6, with D tentatively TRBD1 (5 bases). CDR1 is SGHVS and CDR2 is FNYEAQ in the germline V gene. Trimming removed 0 bases from V and 6 bases from J, with 9 bases in between. The CDR3 extends over 15 amino acids. The CDR3 DNA is TGTGCCAGCAGCTTAGCGAGGGGAGTTAATTCACCCCTCCACTTT. Its protein is CASSLARGVNSPLHF.